This T cell receptor beta chain is drawn from a study of neoadjuvant nivolumab and ipilimumab in lung cancer. The protocol was immunoSEQ multiplex PCR, while the TCRdb copy is restricted to in-frame clones and leaves out a portion. The sample includes about 38,000 clones, about 91% seen only once; the top ten take 3.3%. With regard to this clone: No antigen is known for it.

Trimming stripped 0 bases from V and 2 bases from J, with 9 bases between. This CDR3 is built from 14 residues. Germline CDR1 reads SGHNT; CDR2 reads YYREEE (reference sequence). Points from the study as a whole: Resected tumors had greater TCR richness and clonality than uninvolved lung. Only a small number of samples underwent TCR sequencing. Only a single major-pathologic-response sample was available for clonality analysis.

V is TRBV5-4 and J is TRBJ2-7, with D uncertain. This sequence was found in an adult with non-small cell lung cancer. The sequenced sample was peripheral blood, obtained before neoadjuvant nivolumab, alone or with ipilimumab. The CDR3 protein is CASSLEWGTYEQYF. In nucleotides, the CDR3 is TGTGCCAGCAGCTTGGAGTGGGGAACCTACGAGCAGTACTTC.